Following are 20 T cell receptor beta chains from one sample sequenced in a study of blood T cell repertoires in COVID-19. TCRdb keeps only in-frame clones here, not all; method: immunoSEQ multiplex PCR. The sample comprises under 150,000 clones, roughly 79% of which are singletons, and about 8.4% rests with the top ten. The sequenced material came from peripheral blood. The source of these receptors is a woman aged 60 to 75 with active or convalescent COVID-19.

The chain joins TRBV25-1 to TRBJ1-4; D call uncertain. CDR1 is MGHDK and CDR2 is SYGVNS in the germline V gene. The CDR3 has 15 residues. The V and J ends lost 5 bases and 4 bases respectively, with 14 bases between them. CDR3 in amino acids: CASSLQEAINEKLFF. CDR3 DNA sequence: TGTGCCAGCAGTCTTCAGGAGGCCATTAATGAAAAACTGTTTTTT.

The rearrangement links TRBV28 to TRBJ2-5; maybe TRBD1 (5 bases). The V end lost 3 bases, the J end lost 3 bases, and 17 bases lay between the germline ends. CDR3 length equals 16 residues. Germline CDR1 is MDHEN and CDR2 is SYDVKM. In DNA, the CDR3 is TGTGCCAGCAGTTTCCAGGGATTCGTAGGCAAAGAGACCCAGTACTTC. Translated, it gives CASSFQGFVGKETQYF.

This rearrangement joins TRBV5-1 to TRBJ1-1; maybe TRBD1 (5 bases). The germline CDR1 and CDR2 sequences are SGHRS and YFSETQ. The CDR3 runs to 14 residues. Trimming shortened V by 3 bases and J by 5 bases, and 14 bases separated the two germline ends. CDR3 nucleotides: TGCGCCAGCAGCTCGGGCGGGGGGTCGACTGAAGCTTTCTTT. Protein product: CASSSGGGSTEAFF.

V gene TRBV5-8 combines with J gene TRBJ2-2; D is unclear. Germline CDR1 is SGHTS and CDR2 is YDEGEE. The CDR3 consists of 14 residues. V lost 0 bases and J 2 bases, leaving 5 bases between the germline ends. CDR3: CASSLASNTGELFF. The CDR3 coding sequence is TGTGCCAGCAGCTTGGCCTCTAACACCGGGGAGCTGTTTTTT.

The chain recombines TRBV29-1 with TRBJ1-1, with a possible D match to TRBD1 (5 bases). The germline V gene has CDR1 SQVTM and CDR2 ANQGSEA. The ends were cut back, 6 bases at V and 0 bases at J, with 14 bases in the middle. CDR3 length: 14 amino acids. The CDR3 protein is CSVVRGPMNTEAFF. In nucleotides, the CDR3 is TGCAGCGTCGTAAGGGGCCCCATGAACACTGAAGCTTTCTTT. Looking up the rest from reference TRBV29-1 and TRBJ1-1 gives the full variable domain: SAVISQKPSRDICQRGTSLTIQCQVDSQVTMMFWYRQQPGQSLTLIATANQGSEATYESGFVIDKFPISRPNLTFSTLTVSNMSPEDSSIYLCSVVRGPMNTEAFFGQGTRLTVV.

V gene TRBV18 combines with J gene TRBJ1-1; 8 bases match TRBD1. V gave up 2 bases and J gave up 3 bases; unmatched junction bases: 5. Per the germline V gene, CDR1 is KGHSH and CDR2 is LQKENI. The CDR3 is made up of 15 amino acids. This chain's CDR3 is CASSPSGGTDTEAFF. CDR3 DNA: TGTGCCAGCTCACCATCAGGGGGCACAGACACTGAAGCTTTCTTT. Combining the CDR3 with reference TRBV18 and TRBJ1-1 gives the whole variable domain NAGVMQNPRHLVRRRGQEARLRCSPMKGHSHVYWYRQLPEEGLKFMVYLQKENIIDESGMPKERFSAEFPKEGPSILRIQQVVRGDSAAYFCASSPSGGTDTEAFFGQGTRLTVV.

This chain uses TRBV19 with TRBJ2-6; TRBD1 matches at 11 bases. Germline assignment: CDR1 LNHDA and CDR2 SQIVND (reference sequence). The CDR3 loop spans 20 amino acids. V lost 6 bases and J lost 0; bases outside the gene matches: 13. The CDR3 DNA reads as TGTGCCAGTAGAGGCCGGACAGGGGGCTCGGGGCACTCTGGGGCCAACGTCCTGACTTTC. Translating it yields CASRGRTGGSGHSGANVLTF.

The gene calls are TRBV11-2 and TRBJ2-7; 8 nucleotides line up with TRBD2. The ends lost 1 base at V and 2 bases at J; junction bases unmatched: 4. Germline V gives CDR1 SGHAT, CDR2 FQNNGV. The CDR3 is made up of 15 amino acids. The CDR3 region has the DNA TGTGCCAGCAGCTTAGCGGGGGGGGTAACCTACGAGCAGTACGTC. Amino acids: CASSLAGGVTYEQYV.

The V gene is TRBV7-2, the J gene TRBJ1-6; 8 positions match TRBD1. V was pared by 5 bases and J by 6 bases, with 9 bases of the junction left unmatched. This CDR3 contains 16 residues. Germline CDR1 SGHTA, CDR2 FQGNSA. The CDR3 spells CASSVPGQERNSPLHF. CDR3 bases: TGTGCCAGCAGCGTTCCGGGACAGGAACGTAATTCACCCCTCCACTTT.

The chain recombines TRBV5-1 with TRBJ1-2; D gene uncertain. CDR1 SGHRS and CDR2 YFSETQ come from the germline V gene. The ends were cut back, 2 bases at V and 8 bases at J, with 13 bases in the middle. CDR3 size: 13 residues. The chain's CDR3 is CASSFESRSGYTF. The CDR3, as DNA: TGCGCCAGCAGCTTTGAGAGTCGATCGGGCTACACCTTC.

The J gene is TRBJ1-1, the V gene TRBV12-3 or TRBV12-4, with D possibly TRBD1 on 5 matching bases. The CDR3 runs 13 residues. V lost 5 bases to trimming and J lost 10 bases, with 17 bases between them. The CDR3 coding sequence is TGTGCCAGCAGTCCACGGGCCTTGGGGGGAGCTTTCTTT. This encodes CASSPRALGGAFF.

The chain employs TRBV5-1 and TRBJ1-1, with no clear D. There are 14 residues in the CDR3. V was pared by 0 bases and J by 0 bases, with 6 bases between. Germline V gives CDR1 SGHRS, CDR2 YFSETQ. The CDR3 DNA sequence: TGCGCCAGCAGCTTGGCAGGCATGAACACTGAAGCTTTCTTT. It translates to CASSLAGMNTEAFF.

As DNA, the CDR3 is TGTGCCAGCAGCGTCCGGGACAGGGGATCTTTAGAGACCCAGTACTTC. Translation: CASSVRDRGSLETQYF. The chain is built from TRBV5-4 and TRBJ2-5; 10 nucleotides agree with TRBD1. Losses at the gene ends were 4 bases for V and 4 bases for J; bases not matched to a gene: 10. Germline V gives CDR1 SGHNT, CDR2 YYREEE (reference sequence). The CDR3 sequence is 16 residues long.

This chain uses TRBV28 with TRBJ1-5; D remains ambiguous. The germline gives CDR1 MDHEN, CDR2 SYDVKM. CDR3 length equals 14 residues. Trimming cost V 4 bases and J 5 bases, with 12 bases left between them. CDR3 nucleotide sequence: TGTGCCAGCAGTTGGCCGGGTTTGGATCAGCCCCAGCATTTT. This encodes CASSWPGLDQPQHF.

CDR3 in DNA: TGTGCCAGCAGGCCCCCCAGGGGATTCACTGAAGCTTTCTTT. Amino acid sequence: CASRPPRGFTEAFF. V usage is TRBV11-2 and J usage is TRBJ1-1; weak D call: TRBD1 (6 bases). Trimming stripped 6 bases from V and 4 bases from J, with 15 bases between. Germline-derived CDR1 and CDR2 are SGHAT and FQNNGV. The CDR3 has 14 residues. The variable domain in full, with the rest retrieved from reference TRBV11-2 and TRBJ1-1, is EAGVAQSPRYKIIEKRQSVAFWCNPISGHATLYWYQQILGQGPKLLIQFQNNGVVDDSQLPKDRFSAERLKGVDSTLKIQPAKLEDSAVYLCASRPPRGFTEAFFGQGTRLTVV.

This chain uses TRBV28 with TRBJ1-2, with D possibly matching TRBD1 (6 bases). Germline V gene sequence: CDR1 MDHEN, CDR2 SYDVKM. Between the trimmed V and J ends, which lost 5 bases and 5 bases, there was a span of 9 bases. The CDR3 length is 12 residues. CDR3 residues: CASSGGQYGYTF. CDR3 nucleotide sequence: TGTGCCAGCAGTGGCGGACAGTATGGCTACACCTTC.

On this clone: This specimen includes other DNA sequences encoding the same CDR3. The J gene is TRBJ1-5, the V gene TRBV2; 9 bases line up with TRBD1. The CDR3 is made up of 16 amino acids. J lost 0 bases, V lost 4 bases, and 4 bases had no gene match. The germline gives CDR1 SNHLY, CDR2 FYNNEI. The CDR3 DNA reads TGTGCCAGCAGTGGACAGGGGGGTCGTAGCAATCAGCCCCAGCATTTT. Translated: CASSGQGGRSNQPQHF.

As concerns this clone: The junction and the germline gene differ at one end; a read error may be behind it. The chain is built from TRBV7-9 and TRBJ2-3, with 9 bases that match TRBD2. The germline V gene encodes CDR1 SEHNR and CDR2 FQNEAQ (reference sequence). This CDR3 spans 12 amino acids. The CDR3 reads CASSQAGGDPRF. The CDR3 DNA follows: TGTGCCAGCAGCCAAGCGGGAGGAGACCCTAGGTTT.

This clone was seen a few times. This chain links TRBV7-8 with TRBJ1-1; a possible D gene is TRBD1 (5 bases). Germline loops: CDR1 SGHVS, CDR2 FQNEAQ. Trimming left V 1 base short and J 10 bases short, with 13 bases between. The CDR3 sequence is 13 residues long. The CDR3 DNA reads TGTGCCAGCAGCTTAGAGGGCAGGGAGGGAGCTTTCTTT. It encodes CASSLEGREGAFF.

The chain employs TRBV7-8 and TRBJ2-5; 8 bases line up with TRBD2. The CDR3 runs 13 residues. CDR1 is SGHVS and CDR2 is FQNEAQ in the germline V gene. V gave up 3 bases and J gave up 6 bases; unmatched junction bases: 3. Written as DNA, the CDR3 is TGTGCCAGCAGCTTTAGCGGGATTCAGACCCAGTACTTC. Protein product: CASSFSGIQTQYF. The entire variable domain, with the rest obtained from reference TRBV7-8 and TRBJ2-5, is as follows: GAGVSQSPRYKVAKRGQDVALRCDPISGHVSLFWYQQALGQGPEFLTYFQNEAQLDKSGLPSDRFFAERPEGSVSTLKIQRTQQEDSAVYLCASSFSGIQTQYFGPGTRLLVL.